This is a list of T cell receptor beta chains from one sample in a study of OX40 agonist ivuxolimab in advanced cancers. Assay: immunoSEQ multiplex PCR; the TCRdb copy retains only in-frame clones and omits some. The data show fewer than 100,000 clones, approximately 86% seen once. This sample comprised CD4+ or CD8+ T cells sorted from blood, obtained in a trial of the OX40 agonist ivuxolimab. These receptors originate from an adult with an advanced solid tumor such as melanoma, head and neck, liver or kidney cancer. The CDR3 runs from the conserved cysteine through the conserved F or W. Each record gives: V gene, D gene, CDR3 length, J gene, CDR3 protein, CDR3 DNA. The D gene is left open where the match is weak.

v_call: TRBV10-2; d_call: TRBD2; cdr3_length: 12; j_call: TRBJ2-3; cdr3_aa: CASSEQRGTQYF; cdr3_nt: TGCGCCAGCAGTGAACAGCGGGGGACGCAGTATTTT
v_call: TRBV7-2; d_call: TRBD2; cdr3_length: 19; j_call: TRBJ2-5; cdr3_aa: CASSLLVTSGGVPPETQYF; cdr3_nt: TGTGCCAGCAGCCTCCTGGTGACTAGCGGGGGGGTCCCCCCGGAGACCCAGTACTTC
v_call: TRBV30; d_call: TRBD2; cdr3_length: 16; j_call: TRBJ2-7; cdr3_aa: CAWSVSRQRGAYAQYF; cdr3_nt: TGTGCCTGGAGTGTAAGTCGGCAGCGGGGGGCTTACGCGCAGTACTTC
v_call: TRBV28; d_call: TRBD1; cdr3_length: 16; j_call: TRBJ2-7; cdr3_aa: CASSFWRSGQGSEQYF; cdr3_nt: TGTGCCAGCAGTTTTTGGCGTTCGGGACAGGGAAGCGAGCAGTACTTC
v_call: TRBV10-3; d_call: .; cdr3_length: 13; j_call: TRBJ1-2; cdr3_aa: CAIFGSQTYGYTF; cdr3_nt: TGTGCCATCTTTGGCAGTCAAACGTATGGCTACACCTTC
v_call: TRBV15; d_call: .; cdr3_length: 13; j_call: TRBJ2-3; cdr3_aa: CATSRELHSQGYF; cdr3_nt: TGTGCCACCAGCAGAGAGTTACACTCGCAGGGGTATTTT
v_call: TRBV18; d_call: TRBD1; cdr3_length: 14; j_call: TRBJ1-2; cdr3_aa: CASSSDRGGYGYTF; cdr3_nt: TGTGCCAGCTCATCAGACAGGGGGGGTTATGGCTACACCTTC
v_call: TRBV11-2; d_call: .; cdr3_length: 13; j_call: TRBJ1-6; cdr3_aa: CASSLELDSPLHF; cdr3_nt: TGTGCCAGCAGCTTAGAGTTAGATTCACCCCTCCACTTT
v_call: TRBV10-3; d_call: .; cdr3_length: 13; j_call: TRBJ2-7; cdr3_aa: CAISRQASYEQYF; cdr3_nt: TGTGCCATCAGTCGACAGGCGTCCTACGAGCAGTACTTC
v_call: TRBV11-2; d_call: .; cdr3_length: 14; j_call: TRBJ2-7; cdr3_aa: CASSAVRVSYEQYF; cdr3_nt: TGTGCCAGCAGCGCAGTCAGGGTCTCCTACGAGCAGTACTTC